The TCR beta chain under discussion was sequenced for a study of T cells in tuberculosis. On the study more broadly: This South African cohort compared adolescents with or without latent tuberculosis against adults with active tuberculosis.

Trimming took off 5 bases at V and 0 bases at J, with 20 bases between the two ends. Per germline, CDR1 LNHNV and CDR2 YYDKDF (reference sequence). The CDR3 covers 18 residues. Sequenced by immunoSEQ multiplex PCR; TCRdb stores in-frame clones only, minus some. The repertoire holds around 45,000 clones, with 94% as singletons. Adolescents were screened for latent TB by skin test and IGRA. On average approximately 100,000 T cells per donor were immunosequenced. The chain carries TRBV15 and TRBJ1-3; possible D gene TRBD1, 6 bases. Sequences were obtained from PBMCs. This clonotype was sampled from a donor aged 10-30 years with latent tuberculosis or without tuberculosis infection. Some clones in this sample may be carry-over from other donors' samples. The CDR3 DNA reads TGTGCCACCAGCCCTTCCCCCGGGACATTTCACTCTGGAAACACCATATATTTT. This encodes CATSPSPGTFHSGNTIYF.